What follows are 10 T cell receptor beta chains derived from one specimen sequenced in a study of STAT5B mutations in CD4+ large granular lymphocyte leukemia. Some clones are missing from TCRdb's copy, which holds only in-frame ones; the method was immunoSEQ multiplex PCR. The table shows some 30,000 clones, with approximately 80% occurring only once. The sequenced material came from CD4+ T cells from blood buffy coats. The receptors were gathered from a human donor in good health.

A single count supports this clone. The chain employs TRBV29-1 and TRBJ1-4, with TRBD1 matching 11 bases. The V gene end was trimmed by 7 bases and the J gene end by 8 bases; junction bases not matched to a gene: 9. Germline values: CDR1 SQVTM, CDR2 ANQGSEA. This CDR3 is 14 amino acids long. CDR3 loop: CSAVGQGGAEKLFF. As DNA, the CDR3 is TGCAGCGCCGTGGGACAGGGGGGGGCGGAAAAACTGTTTTTT.

This clone came up a few times. The chain couples TRBV5-6 to TRBJ2-7; D is ambiguous. This CDR3 has 12 amino acids. Germline values: CDR1 SGHDT, CDR2 YYEEEE. Trimming removed 3 bases from V and 1 base from J, with 5 bases in between. DNA of the CDR3: TGTGCCAGCAGCTCGGAATCCTACGAGCAGTACTTC. It specifies CASSSESYEQYF.

The chain uses TRBV5-6 and TRBJ1-6; tentative D call: TRBD1 (5 bases). Looked up from germline, CDR1 is SGHDT and CDR2 is YYEEEE. Trimming took off 1 base at V and 12 bases at J, with 11 bases between the two ends. The CDR3 extends over 13 amino acids. The CDR3 bases are TGTGCCAGCAGCTTGTGGGGGGGTGGACCCCTCCACTTT. Translated: CASSLWGGGPLHF.

The chain is built from TRBV7-9 and TRBJ2-3; perhaps TRBD1 as D (5 bases). The CDR3 has 12 amino acids. Germline V lookup: CDR1 SEHNR, CDR2 FQNEAQ (reference sequence). V was clipped by 5 bases and J by 6 bases, with 9 bases between them. The CDR3 bases are TGTGCCAGCAGCCCACCAGGGGATACGCAGTATTTT. It translates to CASSPPGDTQYF.

This chain joins TRBV5-1 and TRBJ2-3, with TRBD2 matching over 13 bases. Germline CDR1 and CDR2: SGHRS and YFSETQ. Trimming took 4 bases from V and 5 from J; bases not matched to a gene: 7. This CDR3 is built from 16 residues. CDR3 nucleotide sequence: TGCGCCAGCAGCCTCGGACTAGCGGGAGCGGGAGATACGCAGTATTTT. Its translation: CASSLGLAGAGDTQYF. Looking up the rest from reference TRBV5-1 and TRBJ2-3 gives the full variable domain: KAGVTQTPRYLIKTRGQQVTLSCSPISGHRSVSWYQQTPGQGLQFLFEYFSETQRNKGNFPGRFSGRQFSNSRSEMNVSTLELGDSALYLCASSLGLAGAGDTQYFGPGTRLTVL.

The V and J genes are TRBV12-5 and TRBJ2-2; D may be TRBD1 or TRBD2 (6 bases each). The CDR3 has 14 residues. Germline CDR1 is LGHNT and CDR2 is FRNRAP. Trimming took 5 bases from V and 4 from J, leaving 11 bases between them. The CDR3 nucleotides are TGTGCTAGTGGTAAAGGAGGGGGCACCGGGGAGCTGTTTTTT. The encoded protein is CASGKGGGTGELFF.

The table lists this clone with a count of one. DNA of the CDR3: TGTGCCAGCAGTCCACGACTAGCCGGGGGGGGAGAGACCCAGTACTTC. It encodes CASSPRLAGGGETQYF. This chain connects TRBV27 to TRBJ2-5; 8 nucleotides match TRBD2. V gave up 5 bases and J gave up 4 bases; unmatched junction bases: 12. CDR3 size: 16 residues. Germline V CDR1 and CDR2: MNHEY, SMNVEV (reference sequence).

The V and J genes are TRBV6-5 and TRBJ2-5; D is ambiguous. The CDR3 runs to 12 residues. V lost 8 bases and J 2 bases, leaving 9 bases between the germline ends. Germline V gives CDR1 MNHEY, CDR2 SVGAGI. In nucleotides, the CDR3 is TGTGCCAGCGCCCAACAGCAAGAGACCCAGTACTTC. Its translation is CASAQQQETQYF.

The chain uses TRBV4-1 and TRBJ2-5, with D unclear. The germline CDR1 and CDR2 sequences are MGHRA and YSYEKL. The germline V and J ends were trimmed by 0 bases and 7 bases, with 12 bases remaining between them. The CDR3 sequence is 14 residues long. The CDR3 nucleotides are TGCGCCAGCAGCCAAGATGACGGCCCCAGGACCCAGTACTTC. Its protein is CASSQDDGPRTQYF.

J is TRBJ1-2 and V is TRBV14; no reliable D call. Germline CDR1 is SGHDN and CDR2 is FVKESK. V dropped 0 bases and J dropped 5 bases, with 7 bases sitting between them. There are 13 residues in the CDR3. The CDR3 sequence: CASSQEKWYGYTF. The CDR3 DNA reads TGTGCCAGCAGCCAAGAAAAATGGTATGGCTACACCTTC.